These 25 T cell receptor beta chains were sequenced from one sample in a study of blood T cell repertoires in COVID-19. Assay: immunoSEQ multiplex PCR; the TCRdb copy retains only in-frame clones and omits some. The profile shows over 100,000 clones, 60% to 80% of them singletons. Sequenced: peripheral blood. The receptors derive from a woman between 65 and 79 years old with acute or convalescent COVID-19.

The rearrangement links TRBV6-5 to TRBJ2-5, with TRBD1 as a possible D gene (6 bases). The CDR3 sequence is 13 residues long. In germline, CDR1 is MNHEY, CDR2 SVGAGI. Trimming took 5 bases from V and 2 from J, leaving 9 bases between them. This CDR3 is CASSPQGQETQYF. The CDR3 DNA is TGTGCCAGCAGTCCACAGGGACAAGAGACCCAGTACTTC.

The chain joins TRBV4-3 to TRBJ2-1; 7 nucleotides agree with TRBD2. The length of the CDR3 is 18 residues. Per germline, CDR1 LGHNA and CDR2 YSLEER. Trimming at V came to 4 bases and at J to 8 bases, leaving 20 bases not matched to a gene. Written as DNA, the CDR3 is TGCGCCAGCAGCCTTAATTCGCGGGGGATTCCGGGGGTTTATGAGCAGTTCTTC. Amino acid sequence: CASSLNSRGIPGVYEQFF.

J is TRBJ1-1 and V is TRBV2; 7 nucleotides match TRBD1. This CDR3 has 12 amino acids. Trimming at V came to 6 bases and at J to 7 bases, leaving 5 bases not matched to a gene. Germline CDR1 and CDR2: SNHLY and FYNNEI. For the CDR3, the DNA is TGTGCCAGCAGGACAGGGTGGGATGAAGCTTTCTTT. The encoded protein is CASRTGWDEAFF. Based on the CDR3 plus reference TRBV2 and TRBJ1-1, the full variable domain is EPEVTQTPSHQVTQMGQEVILRCVPISNHLYFYWYRQILGQKVEFLVSFYNNEISEKSEIFDDQFSVERPDGSNFTLKIRSTKLEDSAMYFCASRTGWDEAFFGQGTRLTVV.

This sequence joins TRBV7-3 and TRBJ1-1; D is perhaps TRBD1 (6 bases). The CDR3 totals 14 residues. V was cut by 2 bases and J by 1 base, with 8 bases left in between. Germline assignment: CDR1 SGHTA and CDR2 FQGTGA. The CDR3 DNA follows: TGTGCCAGCAGCTTACAGGGGTCGAACACTGAAGCTTTCTTT. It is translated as CASSLQGSNTEAFF.

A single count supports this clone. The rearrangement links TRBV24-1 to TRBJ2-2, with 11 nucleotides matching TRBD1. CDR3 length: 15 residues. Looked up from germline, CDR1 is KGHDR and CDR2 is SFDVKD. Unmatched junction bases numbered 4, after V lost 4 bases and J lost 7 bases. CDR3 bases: TGTGCCACCAGTGACCCGGGACAGGGGGTCGGGGAGCTGTTTTTT. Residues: CATSDPGQGVGELFF.

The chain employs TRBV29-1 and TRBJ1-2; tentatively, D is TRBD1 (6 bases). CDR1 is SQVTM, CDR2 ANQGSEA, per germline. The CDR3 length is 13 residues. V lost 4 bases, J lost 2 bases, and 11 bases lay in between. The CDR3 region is CSVVQGPNYGYTF. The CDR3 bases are TGCAGCGTTGTCCAGGGGCCCAACTATGGCTACACCTTC.

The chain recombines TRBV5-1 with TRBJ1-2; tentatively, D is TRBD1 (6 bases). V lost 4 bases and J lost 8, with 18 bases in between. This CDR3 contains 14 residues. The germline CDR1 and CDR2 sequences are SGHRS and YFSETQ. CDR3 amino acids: CASSLDSPLAGYTF. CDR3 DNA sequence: TGCGCCAGCAGCCTGGACAGCCCTTTAGCGGGCTACACCTTC.

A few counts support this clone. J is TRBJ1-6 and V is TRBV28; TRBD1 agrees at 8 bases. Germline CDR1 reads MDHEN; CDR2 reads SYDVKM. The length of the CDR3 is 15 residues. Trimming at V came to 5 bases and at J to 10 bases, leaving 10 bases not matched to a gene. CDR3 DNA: TGTGCCAGCAGTGCCCAGACAGGGGCTGGGTCACCCCTCCACTTT. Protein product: CASSAQTGAGSPLHF.

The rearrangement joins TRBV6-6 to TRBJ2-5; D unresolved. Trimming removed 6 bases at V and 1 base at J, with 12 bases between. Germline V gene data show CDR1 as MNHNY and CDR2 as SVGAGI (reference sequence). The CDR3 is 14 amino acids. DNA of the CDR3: TGTGCCAGCAGGGTAGCTTATAGCCAAGAGACCCAGTACTTC. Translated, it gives CASRVAYSQETQYF.

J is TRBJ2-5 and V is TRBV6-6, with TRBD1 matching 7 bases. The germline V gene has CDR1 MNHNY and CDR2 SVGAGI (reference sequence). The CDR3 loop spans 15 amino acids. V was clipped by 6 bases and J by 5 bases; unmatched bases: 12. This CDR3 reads CASSLLQGKGETQYF. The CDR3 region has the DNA TGTGCCAGCAGCCTTTTACAGGGGAAGGGGGAGACCCAGTACTTC.

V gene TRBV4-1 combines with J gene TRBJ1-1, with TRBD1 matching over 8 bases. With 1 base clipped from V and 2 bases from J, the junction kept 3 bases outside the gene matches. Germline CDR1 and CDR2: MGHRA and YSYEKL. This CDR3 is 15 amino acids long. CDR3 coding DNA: TGCGCCAGCAGCCAAGGAACAGGGGGAAACACTGAAGCTTTCTTT. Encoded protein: CASSQGTGGNTEAFF.

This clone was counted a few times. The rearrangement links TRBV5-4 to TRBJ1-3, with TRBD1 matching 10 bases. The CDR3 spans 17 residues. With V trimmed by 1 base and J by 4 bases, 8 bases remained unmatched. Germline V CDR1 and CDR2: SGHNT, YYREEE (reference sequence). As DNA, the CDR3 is TGTGCCAGCAGCTTGTTCGGGACGACAGGGGGCGGAAACACCATATATTTT. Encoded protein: CASSLFGTTGGGNTIYF.

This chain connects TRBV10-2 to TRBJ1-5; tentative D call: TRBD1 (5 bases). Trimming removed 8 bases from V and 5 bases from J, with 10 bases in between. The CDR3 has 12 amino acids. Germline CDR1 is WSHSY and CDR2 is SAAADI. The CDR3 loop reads CASRTGDQPQHF. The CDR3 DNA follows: TGCGCCAGCCGCACGGGGGATCAGCCCCAGCATTTT.

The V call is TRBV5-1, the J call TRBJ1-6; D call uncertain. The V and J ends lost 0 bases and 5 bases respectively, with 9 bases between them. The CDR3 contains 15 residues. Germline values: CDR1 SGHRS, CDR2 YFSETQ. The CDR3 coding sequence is TGCGCCAGCAGCTTGGACGGTCCGAATAATTCACCCCTCCACTTT. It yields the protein CASSLDGPNNSPLHF.

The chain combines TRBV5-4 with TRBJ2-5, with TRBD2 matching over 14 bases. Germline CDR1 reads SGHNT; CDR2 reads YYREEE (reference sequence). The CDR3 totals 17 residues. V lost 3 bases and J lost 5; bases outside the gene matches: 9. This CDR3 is CASSSTGTSGSGETQYF. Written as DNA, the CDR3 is TGTGCCAGCAGCTCTACCGGGACTAGCGGGAGCGGGGAGACCCAGTACTTC.

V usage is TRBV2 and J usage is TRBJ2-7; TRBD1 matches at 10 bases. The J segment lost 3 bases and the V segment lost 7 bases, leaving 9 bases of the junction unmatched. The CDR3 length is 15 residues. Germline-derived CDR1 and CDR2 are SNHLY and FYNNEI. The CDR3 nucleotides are TGTGCCAGCAACCCGACCGGGACAGGGGTCTACGAGCAGTACTTC. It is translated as CASNPTGTGVYEQYF.

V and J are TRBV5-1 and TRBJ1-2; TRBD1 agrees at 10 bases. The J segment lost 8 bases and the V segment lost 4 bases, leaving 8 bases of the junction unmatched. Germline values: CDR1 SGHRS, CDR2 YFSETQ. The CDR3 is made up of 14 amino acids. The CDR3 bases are TGCGCCAGCAGCCCGACAGGGGGCGCGGTAGGCTACACCTTC. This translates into CASSPTGGAVGYTF.

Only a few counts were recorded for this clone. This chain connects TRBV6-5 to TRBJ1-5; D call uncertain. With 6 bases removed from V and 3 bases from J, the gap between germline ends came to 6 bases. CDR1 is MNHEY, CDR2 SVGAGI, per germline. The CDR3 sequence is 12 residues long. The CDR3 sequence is CASRWPNQPQHF. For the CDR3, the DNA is TGTGCCAGCAGGTGGCCCAATCAGCCCCAGCATTTT.

The CDR3 sequence: CASSGGEGSYGYTF. CDR3 bases: TGTGCCAGCAGCGGCGGGGAGGGTAGCTATGGCTACACCTTC. The V gene is TRBV9, the J gene TRBJ1-2; D call uncertain. V was pared by 3 bases and J by 4 bases, with 13 bases between. The CDR3 loop spans 14 amino acids. Germline lookup yields CDR1 SGDLS and CDR2 YYNGEE. Looking up the rest from reference TRBV9 and TRBJ1-2 gives the full variable domain: DSGVTQTPKHLITATGQRVTLRCSPRSGDLSVYWYQQSLDQGLQFLIQYYNGEERAKGNILERFSAQQFPDLHSELNLSSLELGDSALYFCASSGGEGSYGYTFGSGTRLTVV.

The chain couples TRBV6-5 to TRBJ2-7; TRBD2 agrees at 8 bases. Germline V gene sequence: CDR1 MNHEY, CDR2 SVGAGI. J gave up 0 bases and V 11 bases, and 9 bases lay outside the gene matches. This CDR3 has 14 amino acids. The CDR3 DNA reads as TGTGCCGGAGCGGCGGGGGGATTCTCCTACGAGCAGTACTTC. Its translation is CAGAAGGFSYEQYF.

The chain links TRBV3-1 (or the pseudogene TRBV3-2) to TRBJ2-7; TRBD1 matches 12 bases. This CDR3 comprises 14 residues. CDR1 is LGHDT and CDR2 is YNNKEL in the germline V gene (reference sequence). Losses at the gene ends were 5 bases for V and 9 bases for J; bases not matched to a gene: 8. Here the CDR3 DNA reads TGTGCCAGCAGCTCCGGGACAGGGGGCTTAGGGCAGTACTTC. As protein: CASSSGTGGLGQYF.

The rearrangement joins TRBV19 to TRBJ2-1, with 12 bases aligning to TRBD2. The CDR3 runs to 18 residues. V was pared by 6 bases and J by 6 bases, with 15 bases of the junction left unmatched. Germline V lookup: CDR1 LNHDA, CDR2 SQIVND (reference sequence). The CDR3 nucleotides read TGTGCCAGTAGCCCCCCCCCGACTAGCGGGAGATGGTTCAATGAGCAGTTCTTC. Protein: CASSPPPTSGRWFNEQFF.

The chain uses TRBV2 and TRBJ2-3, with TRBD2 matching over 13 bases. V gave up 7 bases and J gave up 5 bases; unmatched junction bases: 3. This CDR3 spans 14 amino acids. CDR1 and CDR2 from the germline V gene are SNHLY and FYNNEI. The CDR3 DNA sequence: TGTGCCAGCAAGGGACTAGCGGGAATAGATACGCAGTATTTT. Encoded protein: CASKGLAGIDTQYF.

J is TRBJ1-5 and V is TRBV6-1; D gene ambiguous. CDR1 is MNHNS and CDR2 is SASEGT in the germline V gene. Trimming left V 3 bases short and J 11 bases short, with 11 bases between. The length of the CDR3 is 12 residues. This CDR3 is CASSEGFRTQHF. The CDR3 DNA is TGTGCCAGCAGTGAGGGCTTCAGGACCCAGCATTTT.

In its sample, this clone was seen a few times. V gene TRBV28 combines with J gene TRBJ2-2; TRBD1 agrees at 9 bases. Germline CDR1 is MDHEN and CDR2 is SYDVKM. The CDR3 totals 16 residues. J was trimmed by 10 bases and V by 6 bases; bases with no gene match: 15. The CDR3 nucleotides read TGTGCCAGCAGCGTGGTACAGGGGGCGGATGGTGCGGAGCTGTTTTTT. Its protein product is CASSVVQGADGAELFF. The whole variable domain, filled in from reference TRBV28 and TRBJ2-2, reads DVKVTQSSRYLVKRTGEKVFLECVQDMDHENMFWYRQDPGLGLRLIYFSYDVKMKEKGDIPEGYSVSREKKERFSLILESASTNQTSMYLCASSVVQGADGAELFFGEGSRLTVL.